This paragraph covers one T cell receptor (beta chain) sequence. Its antigen remains unknown. CDR1 SNHLY and CDR2 FYNNEI come from the germline V gene. V was pared by 6 bases and J by 6 bases, with 8 bases between. This CDR3 has 12 amino acids. The data stem from a study of OX40 agonist ivuxolimab in advanced cancers. Study at large: Given to patients was ivuxolimab, an agonistic anti-OX40 (CD134) antibody.

Whole-study results and caveats: What antigens the expanded peripheral T cells recognized was never established.

Systemic immunosuppression or a history of autoimmune disease excluded patients. The method was immunoSEQ multiplex PCR; TCRdb's version includes in-frame clones alone and lacks a portion of them. The sample lists about 40,000 clones, over 65% occurring once. The sequencing here drew on CD4+ or CD8+ T cells sorted from blood, taken in a trial of the OX40 agonist ivuxolimab. V gene TRBV2 combines with J gene TRBJ2-2; D uncertain. The origin of this receptor is an adult with an advanced solid tumor such as melanoma, head and neck, liver or kidney cancer. The CDR3 spells CASRLDAGELFF. CDR3 nucleotides: TGTGCCAGCAGGCTAGATGCCGGGGAGCTGTTTTTT.